Below are 19 T cell receptor beta chains sequenced from a single sample in a study of blood T cell repertoires in COVID-19. The repertoire was sequenced with immunoSEQ multiplex PCR; TCRdb's copy has only in-frame clones and lacks some. The sample lists around 260,000 clones; 80% to 95% were seen once. The sample consisted of peripheral blood. These TCRs come from a person between 18 and 35 years old with COVID-19, enrolled during active disease.

CDR3 nucleotide sequence: TGTGCCAGCAGCCTAGGCGAGGAGGACACTGAAGCTTTCTTT. Translation gives CASSLGEEDTEAFF. The chain carries TRBV3-1 (or the pseudogene TRBV3-2) and TRBJ1-1; no firm D call. The V end was cut by 4 bases, the J end by 3 bases, with 12 bases between. In germline, CDR1 is LGHDT, CDR2 YNNKEL (reference sequence). CDR3 size: 14 residues.

The sample holds many counts of this clone. V and J are TRBV5-4 and TRBJ1-6, with 10 bases matching TRBD1. V was pared by 4 bases and J by 7 bases, with 11 bases of the junction left unmatched. The CDR3 spans 17 residues. Germline V CDR1 and CDR2: SGHNT, YYREEE (reference sequence). In DNA, the CDR3 is TGTGCCAGCAGCCAGCGGGAGGCGGGACAGGGGAATTCACCCCTCCACTTT. This translates into CASSQREAGQGNSPLHF.

The chain is built from TRBV7-3 and TRBJ1-5; D ambiguous. With 5 bases removed from V and 3 bases from J, the gap between germline ends came to 8 bases. CDR3 length equals 13 residues. The germline CDR1 and CDR2 sequences are SGHTA and FQGTGA. The CDR3 region is CASSLDINQPQHF. The CDR3 coding sequence is TGTGCCAGCAGCCTTGACATCAATCAGCCCCAGCATTTT.

The rearrangement uses TRBV28 and TRBJ2-1; maybe TRBD2 (6 bases). V dropped 5 bases and J dropped 7 bases, with 12 bases sitting between them. CDR1 is MDHEN and CDR2 is SYDVKM in the germline V gene. The CDR3 spans 13 residues. DNA of the CDR3: TGTGCCAGCAGTCGGGCAGGGACTAATGAGCAGTTCTTC. It encodes CASSRAGTNEQFF.

This clone showed up just a few times. This chain joins TRBV2 and TRBJ2-7; D is ambiguous. The germline V gene encodes CDR1 SNHLY and CDR2 FYNNEI. The length of the CDR3 is 12 residues. Trimming took off 3 bases at V and 5 bases at J, with 8 bases between the two ends. DNA of the CDR3: TGTGCCAGCAGTGACCAGGTACACGAGCAGTACTTC. Translating it yields CASSDQVHEQYF. The variable domain in full, completed from reference TRBV2 and TRBJ2-7, reads EPEVTQTPSHQVTQMGQEVILRCVPISNHLYFYWYRQILGQKVEFLVSFYNNEISEKSEIFDDQFSVERPDGSNFTLKIRSTKLEDSAMYFCASSDQVHEQYFGPGTRLTVT.

This chain links TRBV30 with TRBJ2-6, with D maybe TRBD2 (6 bases). This CDR3 comprises 15 residues. Germline CDR1 GTSNPN, CDR2 SVGIG (reference sequence). Trimming stripped 0 bases from V and 0 bases from J, with 6 bases between. The CDR3 nucleotides read TGTGCCTGGAGTGTGGGGGGCTCTGGGGCCAACGTCCTGACTTTC. It encodes CAWSVGGSGANVLTF.

This chain joins TRBV3-1 (or the pseudogene TRBV3-2) and TRBJ2-1; 9 bases agree with TRBD2. Germline assignment: CDR1 LGHDT and CDR2 YNNKEL (reference sequence). Germline trimming cut 8 bases from V and 5 bases from J; bases unmatched to any gene: 4. This CDR3 region has 13 residues. Here the CDR3 reads CASSSGINNEQFF. CDR3 nucleotide sequence: TGTGCCAGCTCTAGCGGGATTAACAATGAGCAGTTCTTC.

The rearrangement links TRBV7-9 to TRBJ2-2; TRBD1 might be the D (5 bases). Trimming shortened V by 2 bases and J by 6 bases, and 19 bases separated the two germline ends. This CDR3 is 17 amino acids long. In germline, CDR1 is SEHNR, CDR2 FQNEAQ (reference sequence). This CDR3 is CASSLPRLGVSPGELFF. The CDR3 DNA is TGTGCCAGCAGCTTACCCCGGCTAGGGGTAAGCCCCGGGGAGCTGTTTTTT.

The chain links TRBV5-1 to TRBJ2-2; D is perhaps TRBD1 (6 bases). Germline V gene data show CDR1 as SGHRS and CDR2 as YFSETQ. With 0 bases removed from V and 8 bases from J, the gap between germline ends came to 8 bases. The length of the CDR3 is 13 residues. CDR3 coding DNA: TGCGCCAGCAGCTTGGCAGGGGATGGGGAGCTGTTTTTT. Translation: CASSLAGDGELFF.

V and J are TRBV13 and TRBJ2-3, with TRBD2 as a possible D gene (5 bases). The V end was cut by 0 bases, the J end by 2 bases, with 9 bases between. The CDR3 length is 15 residues. Germline assignment: CDR1 PRHDT and CDR2 FYEKMQ (reference sequence). CDR3 amino acids: CASSLGRRATDTQYF. The CDR3 nucleotides read TGTGCCAGCAGCTTAGGCCGGCGGGCCACAGATACGCAGTATTTT.

The chain has TRBV4-1 and TRBJ2-7; D might be TRBD1 (5 bases). V lost 2 bases to trimming and J lost 6 bases, with 11 bases between them. The CDR3 is 13 amino acids. Germline-derived CDR1 and CDR2 are MGHRA and YSYEKL. The CDR3 bases are TGCGCCAGCAGCCAAAAGGGGTCCGGCGAGCAGTACTTC. Translated: CASSQKGSGEQYF.

This clone appeared once. This chain uses TRBV25-1 with TRBJ1-5; the match to TRBD1 covers 8 bases. The germline gives CDR1 MGHDK, CDR2 SYGVNS. The CDR3 length is 14 residues. V shed 7 bases, J shed 6 bases, and the junction held 8 bases outside the gene matches. The CDR3 protein is CASTGGSVAQPQHF. The CDR3 region has the DNA TGTGCCAGCACAGGGGGCTCGGTAGCTCAGCCCCAGCATTTT.

This clone was detected once. This chain links TRBV24-1 with TRBJ2-2; TRBD1 matches at 12 bases. J was trimmed by 1 base and V by 1 base; bases with no gene match: 3. CDR1 is KGHDR, CDR2 SFDVKD, per germline. The CDR3 runs 18 residues. The CDR3 sequence is CATSDFGTGGRNTGELFF. CDR3 nucleotides: TGTGCCACCAGTGATTTCGGGACAGGGGGCCGGAACACCGGGGAGCTGTTTTTT.

The chain joins TRBV12-3 or TRBV12-4 to TRBJ2-5; possibly TRBD1 for D (6 bases). CDR3 length: 13 amino acids. Deletions cut 6 bases from V and 4 bases from J, with 12 bases between. CDR3 residues: CASSQGTRETQYF. The CDR3 nucleotides read TGTGCCAGCAGCCAGGGGACCCGAGAGACCCAGTACTTC.

V gene TRBV6-5 combines with J gene TRBJ2-6; D not resolved. The CDR3 has 16 amino acids. V was cut by 0 bases and J by 1 base, with 7 bases left in between. Germline V gene data show CDR1 as MNHEY and CDR2 as SVGAGI. The CDR3 coding sequence is TGTGCCAGCAGTTACTCCCCGGGTTCTGGGGCCAACGTCCTGACTTTC. This translates into CASSYSPGSGANVLTF.

The chain carries TRBV28 and TRBJ1-4; 8 nucleotides align to TRBD1. CDR1 and CDR2 from the germline V gene are MDHEN and SYDVKM. The ends lost 10 bases at V and 8 bases at J; junction bases unmatched: 12. The CDR3 runs 14 residues. CDR3 residues: CATQTPGGVEKLFF. The CDR3 coding sequence is TGTGCCACCCAGACCCCAGGGGGCGTGGAAAAACTGTTTTTT.

The V and J genes are TRBV29-1 and TRBJ2-1; TRBD1 agrees at 7 bases. CDR1 is SQVTM, CDR2 ANQGSEA, per germline. This CDR3 is 14 amino acids long. V trimming: 5 bases; J trimming: 3 bases; junction bases outside the gene matches: 7. CDR3 in DNA: TGCAGCGTTCGGGTCGACAGGGACTACAATGAGCAGTTCTTC. Its translation: CSVRVDRDYNEQFF.

The V and J genes are TRBV2 and TRBJ2-5; D unresolved. The length of the CDR3 is 12 residues. The V gene's germline CDR1 is SNHLY and CDR2 FYNNEI. Trimming removed 7 bases at V and 2 bases at J, with 8 bases between. CDR3 region: CASITHQETQYF. As DNA, the CDR3 is TGTGCCAGCATTACACATCAAGAGACCCAGTACTTC.

The chain links TRBV13 to TRBJ2-1, with 7 bases matching TRBD1. Trimming removed 5 bases from V and 7 bases from J; junction bases left unmatched: 14. Germline lookup yields CDR1 PRHDT and CDR2 FYEKMQ (reference sequence). The CDR3 contains 16 residues. The CDR3 is CASSRVTGQIMNEQFF. The CDR3 coding sequence is TGTGCCAGCAGCCGAGTTACGGGACAGATAATGAATGAGCAGTTCTTC.